These T cell receptor beta chains were read from a single sample in a study of T-cell memory formation after mild COVID-19. TCRdb itself ran the 5' RACE reads through MiXCR, one entry per CDR3 protein. The profile shows hundreds of thousands of distinct CDR3 sequences, over 15% of them singletons. Sequencing input: PBMCs or a T cell subset sorted from them (not recorded which). The receptors here all came from an adult woman who had mild COVID-19 (a few samples of this study predate the infection). Cell type and time point are not known. The CDR3 runs from the conserved cysteine through the conserved F or W.

v_call,cdr3_aa
TRBV15,CATSPQGDGNEQFF
TRBV18,CASSPLALAGRAKNIQYF
TRBV5-1,CASSSPRQGHTGELFF
TRBV5-1,CASSLQGPTGETEAFF
TRBV12-3/TRBV12-4,CASTRSSGKDEQFF
TRBV5-5,CASSWGQASSYEQYF
TRBV15,CATSLPGGRRTEAFF
TRBV20-1,CSARLRSYGYTF
TRBV5-4,CASSFRMTSTNQETQYF
TRBV7-9,CASGVRGGELFF
TRBV11-2,CASSSPDRAYEQYF
TRBV5-1,CASSLGQGSNQPQHF
TRBV20-1,CSASRTGQETQYF
TRBV19,CASSIGPLNQPQHF
TRBV5-1,CASSGGRSGETQYF
TRBV18,CASSRTGGMDTEAFF
TRBV20-1,CSVNLGRGWLAEQYF
TRBV4-3,CASSQEVGGHNEQFF
TRBV7-6,CASSLGLAGVSGEQYF
TRBV20-1,CSAIISSSNQPQHF
TRBV3-1,CASSQGVQGGLAVQETQYF